These 31 T cell receptor beta chains share one sample of origin, sequenced in a study of blood T cell repertoires in COVID-19. Data came from immunoSEQ multiplex PCR; TCRdb stores just in-frame clones and leaves some out. Seen here are fewer than 300,000 clones, about nine tenths observed once, and the top ten hold 1.1%. What was sequenced was PBMCs or T cells enriched from blood (not recorded which). The receptors derive from a woman aged 25 to 39 who had recovered from COVID-19.

CDR3 protein: CTSSRRAGGGLRNEQFF. The CDR3 DNA is TGCACCAGCAGCCGAAGGGCGGGAGGAGGTTTGCGCAATGAGCAGTTCTTC. J is TRBJ2-1 and V is TRBV1; TRBD2, the table's D call, lacks a check against the DNA. TRBV1 is described as a pseudogene. CDR3 length: 17 amino acids.

The V call is TRBV7-8, the J call TRBJ1-6, with a weak D call TRBD1 (6 bases). The CDR3 has 15 residues. Germline CDR1 and CDR2: SGHVS and FQNEAQ. V was shortened by 5 bases and J by 7 bases, with 15 bases between the two germline ends. CDR3 in DNA: TGTGCCAGCAGCGGTCCGGGGGGCGGCAATTCACCCCTCCACTTT. Translated, it gives CASSGPGGGNSPLHF.

The chain recombines TRBV15 with TRBJ1-3; TRBD1 agrees at 7 bases. The CDR3 covers 17 residues. CDR1 is LNHNV and CDR2 is YYDKDF in the germline V gene (reference sequence). The V and J ends lost 0 bases and 5 bases, in that order; junction bases with no gene match: 10. In nucleotides, the CDR3 is TGTGCCACCAGCAGAGATACTACAACAGGGGTCAGAAACACCATATATTTT. This sequence encodes CATSRDTTTGVRNTIYF. The variable domain in full, with the rest retrieved from reference TRBV15 and TRBJ1-3, is DAMVIQNPRYQVTQFGKPVTLSCSQTLNHNVMYWYQQKSSQAPKLLFHYYDKDFNNEADTPDNFQSRRPNTSFCFLDIRSPGLGDTAMYLCATSRDTTTGVRNTIYFGEGSWLTVV.

The CDR3 loop reads CAWSDGQGYSPLHF. CDR3 nucleotide sequence: TGTGCCTGGAGTGACGGACAGGGGTATTCACCCCTCCACTTT. This chain links TRBV30 with TRBJ1-6, with 9 bases fitting TRBD1. CDR3 length: 14 amino acids. V gave up 1 base and J gave up 8 bases; unmatched junction bases: 3. From germline, CDR1 is GTSNPN and CDR2 SVGIG (reference sequence).

The chain links TRBV11-2 to TRBJ1-4; 9 positions match TRBD1. The CDR3 has 14 residues. Looked up from germline, CDR1 is SGHAT and CDR2 is FQNNGV. V shed 6 bases, J shed 8 bases, and the junction held 7 bases outside the gene matches. The CDR3 bases are TGTGCCAGCAGACCCACAGGGGGCCGCGAAAAACTGTTTTTT. This sequence encodes CASRPTGGREKLFF. Combining the CDR3 with reference TRBV11-2 and TRBJ1-4 gives the whole variable domain EAGVAQSPRYKIIEKRQSVAFWCNPISGHATLYWYQQILGQGPKLLIQFQNNGVVDDSQLPKDRFSAERLKGVDSTLKIQPAKLEDSAVYLCASRPTGGREKLFFGSGTQLSVL.

J is TRBJ1-2 and V is TRBV4-1; TRBD1 matches 9 bases. V was clipped by 3 bases and J by 4 bases; unmatched bases: 9. Germline CDR1 reads MGHRA; CDR2 reads YSYEKL. There are 16 residues in the CDR3. CDR3 bases: TGCGCCAGCAGCCAGGTCGGGACAGGGTTTATCTATGGCTACACCTTC. Amino acids: CASSQVGTGFIYGYTF.

In its sample, this clone was seen once. This CDR3 is CSANLGAQYF. The CDR3 nucleotides are TGCAGTGCTAATCTGGGAGCGCAGTATTTT. This rearrangement joins TRBV20-1 to TRBJ2-3; tentative D call: TRBD2 (5 bases). Germline CDR1 DFQATT, CDR2 SNEGSKA (reference sequence). The CDR3 runs to 10 residues. Trimming took off 4 bases at V and 10 bases at J, with 9 bases between the two ends.

The chain combines TRBV19 with TRBJ2-1, with 7 bases matching TRBD2. CDR1 is LNHDA and CDR2 is SQIVND in the germline V gene (reference sequence). This CDR3 is built from 14 residues. J lost 3 bases, V lost 3 bases, and 2 bases had no gene match. CDR3 loop: CASSISSGYNEQFF. The CDR3 bases are TGTGCCAGTAGTATTTCTAGCGGCTACAATGAGCAGTTCTTC.

The chain links TRBV20-1 to TRBJ2-7; a possible D gene is TRBD1 (6 bases). V lost 3 bases and J lost 7, with 10 bases in between. CDR1 and CDR2 (germline): DFQATT, SNEGSKA (reference sequence). The CDR3 is 11 amino acids. DNA of the CDR3: TGCAGTGCTAGCGGGACACGTGAGCAGTACTTC. Translated, it gives CSASGTREQYF.

The chain employs TRBV18 and TRBJ2-2; TRBD1 agrees at 12 bases. Trimming cost V 6 bases and J 2 bases; bases outside gene matches: 10. Germline V CDR1 and CDR2: KGHSH, LQKENI. This CDR3 is 18 amino acids long. The CDR3 sequence is CASSLETGTGGNTGELFF. In DNA, the CDR3 is TGTGCCAGCTCCCTAGAAACCGGGACAGGGGGCAACACCGGGGAGCTGTTTTTT.

The chain combines TRBV2 with TRBJ2-1; D ambiguous. V was shortened by 3 bases and J by 2 bases, with 14 bases between the two germline ends. CDR3 length equals 16 residues. The germline gives CDR1 SNHLY, CDR2 FYNNEI. The CDR3 DNA reads as TGTGCCAGCAGTGACAAACGGTTGGCGGCCTACAATGAGCAGTTCTTC. Translating gives CASSDKRLAAYNEQFF.

This clone was observed once. Written as DNA, the CDR3 is TGTGCCAGCAGTTTAGTACAGTCTAATGAAAAACTGTTTTTT. This codes for CASSLVQSNEKLFF. The gene calls are TRBV28 and TRBJ1-4; the D is unclear. The CDR3 extends over 14 amino acids. The germline V gene has CDR1 MDHEN and CDR2 SYDVKM. V lost 2 bases, J lost 3 bases, and 7 bases lay in between.

The CDR3, as DNA: TGTGCCAGCAGTTGGGGACAGGGACGGCGAAACATTCAGTACTTC. It is translated as CASSWGQGRRNIQYF. This chain links TRBV5-6 with TRBJ2-4; 9 bases map to TRBD1. Germline V gene data show CDR1 as SGHDT and CDR2 as YYEEEE. V was pared by 5 bases and J by 6 bases, with 9 bases of the junction left unmatched. The CDR3 runs 15 residues.

V is TRBV7-9 and J is TRBJ1-4; weak D call: TRBD1 (5 bases). Germline V gene data show CDR1 as SEHNR and CDR2 as FQNEAQ (reference sequence). The V and J ends lost 1 base and 2 bases respectively, with 11 bases between them. This CDR3 spans 16 amino acids. CDR3 residues: CASSLDPRATNEKLFF. The CDR3 DNA sequence: TGTGCCAGCAGCTTAGACCCCAGGGCTACTAATGAAAAACTGTTTTTT. Based on the CDR3 plus reference TRBV7-9 and TRBJ1-4, the full variable domain is DTGVSQNPRHKITKRGQNVTFRCDPISEHNRLYWYRQTLGQGPEFLTYFQNEAQLEKSRLLSDRFSAERPKGSFSTLEIQRTEQGDSAMYLCASSLDPRATNEKLFFGSGTQLSVL.

J is TRBJ1-6 and V is TRBV28; 7 bases are a match to TRBD1. After removal of 2 bases from V and 7 bases from J, the junction contained 5 bases not matched to a gene. This CDR3 contains 15 residues. The germline CDR1 and CDR2 sequences are MDHEN and SYDVKM. CDR3 nucleotides: TGTGCCAGCAGTTTAGGTGACAGGGCCAATTCACCCCTCCACTTT. Encoded protein: CASSLGDRANSPLHF.

This rearrangement joins TRBV27 to TRBJ2-4; 7 nucleotides line up with TRBD1. V gave up 6 bases and J gave up 4 bases; unmatched junction bases: 3. CDR1 and CDR2 from the germline V gene are MNHEY and SMNVEV (reference sequence). The CDR3 has 13 residues. CDR3 in DNA: TGTGCCAGCAGGGGGACAGTGAAAAACATTCAGTACTTC. Amino acid sequence: CASRGTVKNIQYF.

The V and J genes are TRBV27 and TRBJ2-3, with a tentative D call TRBD1 (6 bases). The germline V gene encodes CDR1 MNHEY and CDR2 SMNVEV (reference sequence). The CDR3 totals 16 residues. The V end lost 4 bases, the J end lost 0 bases, and 14 bases lay between the germline ends. The CDR3 is CASSSHREDSTDTQYF. The CDR3 DNA reads TGTGCCAGCAGTTCTCACAGGGAAGATAGCACAGATACGCAGTATTTT.

The genes are TRBV30 and TRBJ1-1, with D hard to call. V was pared by 3 bases and J by 4 bases, with 6 bases between. The CDR3 consists of 11 residues. Germline values: CDR1 GTSNPN, CDR2 SVGIG (reference sequence). The CDR3 DNA reads TGTGCCTGGAGGAGGGCCACTGAAGCTTTCTTT. It codes for CAWRRATEAFF.

The V call is TRBV30, the J call TRBJ1-2; D gene unclear. Germline V lookup: CDR1 GTSNPN, CDR2 SVGIG (reference sequence). Trimming removed 1 base from V and 4 bases from J, with 10 bases in between. CDR3 length equals 13 residues. The CDR3 loop is CAWSALNGYGYTF. Here the CDR3 DNA reads TGTGCCTGGAGTGCCCTAAACGGCTATGGCTACACCTTC.

V usage is TRBV30 and J usage is TRBJ1-2; D call uncertain. This CDR3 is 14 amino acids long. The germline V gene encodes CDR1 GTSNPN and CDR2 SVGIG (reference sequence). Trimming shortened V by 2 bases and J by 2 bases, and 12 bases separated the two germline ends. The CDR3 DNA reads TGTGCCTGGAGTACCCGACATGCCAACTATGGCTACACCTTC. This translates into CAWSTRHANYGYTF.

This chain links TRBV7-9 with TRBJ2-1, with D perhaps TRBD2 (5 bases). This CDR3 contains 14 residues. The germline V gene has CDR1 SEHNR and CDR2 FQNEAQ (reference sequence). V lost 3 bases and J lost 5, with 11 bases in between. As DNA, the CDR3 is TGTGCCAGCAGCTTCGGTGGGAGTGACAATGAGCAGTTCTTC. This translates into CASSFGGSDNEQFF.

The rearrangement joins TRBV10-3 to TRBJ2-7; TRBD2 is a possible D gene (5 bases). The germline V and J ends were trimmed by 2 bases and 3 bases, with 8 bases remaining between them. This CDR3 is 13 amino acids long. The germline V gene has CDR1 ENHRY and CDR2 SYGVKD. The CDR3 sequence is CAISEGSNYEQYF. The CDR3 DNA is TGTGCCATCAGTGAGGGGAGTAACTACGAGCAGTACTTC.

The rearrangement uses TRBV27 and TRBJ1-2, with 7 bases aligning to TRBD1. Germline V gene data show CDR1 as MNHEY and CDR2 as SMNVEV (reference sequence). Losses at the gene ends were 4 bases for V and 10 bases for J; bases not matched to a gene: 24. The CDR3 is made up of 18 amino acids. The CDR3 DNA is TGTGCCAGCAGTTCGACCTCCGGGACAGAAAACGACTATGTTGACTACACCTTC. Its protein is CASSSTSGTENDYVDYTF.

The CDR3 protein is CSVLAVEAFF. The CDR3 nucleotides read TGCAGTGTGTTAGCGGTCGAAGCTTTCTTT. The chain links TRBV20-1 to TRBJ1-1; D ambiguous. The V end lost 7 bases, the J end lost 8 bases, and 11 bases lay between the germline ends. Germline V gives CDR1 DFQATT, CDR2 SNEGSKA (reference sequence). The CDR3 is 10 residues long.

This CDR3 reads CASSPWTSGPLNTGELFF. In DNA, the CDR3 is TGTGCCAGCAGCCCATGGACTAGCGGGCCTTTGAACACCGGGGAGCTGTTTTTT. The chain combines TRBV7-2 with TRBJ2-2; 11 nucleotides line up with TRBD2. The CDR3 runs 18 residues. With V trimmed by 5 bases and J by 1 base, 9 bases remained unmatched. CDR1 SGHTA and CDR2 FQGNSA come from the germline V gene.

This clone was seen a few times. The genes are TRBV4-1 and TRBJ1-5; no clear D. The ends were cut back, 0 bases at V and 6 bases at J, with 12 bases in the middle. The CDR3 sequence is 15 residues long. Germline V gene sequence: CDR1 MGHRA, CDR2 YSYEKL. The CDR3 here is CASSQDGSSPQPQHF. In DNA form, the CDR3 reads TGCGCCAGCAGCCAAGATGGGAGTTCCCCTCAGCCCCAGCATTTT.

This rearrangement joins TRBV30 to TRBJ1-4, with 7 bases aligning to TRBD1. Unmatched junction bases numbered 14, after V lost 3 bases and J lost 4 bases. The length of the CDR3 is 17 residues. Looked up from germline, CDR1 is GTSNPN and CDR2 is SVGIG (reference sequence). CDR3 amino acids: CAWRKIPGQKRNEKLFF. The DNA of the CDR3 is TGTGCCTGGAGAAAAATCCCGGGACAGAAACGTAATGAAAAACTGTTTTTT.

The CDR3 sequence is CASSGQKMNEQFF. CDR3 nucleotide sequence: TGTGCCAGCAGTGGGCAGAAAATGAATGAGCAGTTCTTC. The genes are TRBV2 and TRBJ2-1, with D uncertain. From germline, CDR1 is SNHLY and CDR2 FYNNEI. The V end was cut by 4 bases, the J end by 7 bases, with 11 bases between. The CDR3 spans 13 residues.

The chain couples TRBV6-2 or TRBV6-3 to TRBJ2-1, with 11 positions matching TRBD2. This CDR3 is 17 amino acids long. CDR1 and CDR2 from the germline V gene are MNHEY and SVGEGT. The V segment lost 2 bases and the J segment 1 base; nucleotides outside the gene matches: 4. The chain's CDR3 is CASSYGLAGISYNEQFF. The CDR3 bases are TGTGCCAGCAGTTACGGACTAGCGGGTATATCCTACAATGAGCAGTTCTTC.

The J gene is TRBJ2-5, the V gene TRBV20-1, with D unclear. There are 12 residues in the CDR3. CDR1 is DFQATT and CDR2 is SNEGSKA in the germline V gene (reference sequence). V was trimmed by 3 bases and J by 5 bases, leaving 10 bases between them. CDR3 loop: CSASGKRETQYF. The CDR3 DNA follows: TGCAGTGCTAGTGGGAAGAGGGAGACCCAGTACTTC.

In this sample, this clone turned up once. The chain carries TRBV10-2 and TRBJ1-5; D possibly corresponds to TRBD1 (6 bases). V shed 2 bases and J shed 6 bases, with 11 bases lying between them. The CDR3 length is 14 residues. In germline, CDR1 is WSHSY, CDR2 SAAADI. CDR3: CASSEHRDGQPQHF. In DNA, the CDR3 is TGCGCCAGCAGTGAGCACAGGGATGGTCAGCCCCAGCATTTT.